Listed here are 27 T cell receptor beta chains from one sample, sequenced in a study of blood T cell repertoires in COVID-19. The data were produced by immunoSEQ multiplex PCR, yet TCRdb's version contains in-frame clones alone and is incomplete. The sample shows 300,000 to 400,000 clones, around 91% of them seen only once. The specimen sequenced was peripheral blood. The receptor set was obtained from a woman aged 18-30 years who had recovered from COVID-19.

This clone has more than one count but fewer than ten. The chain combines TRBV7-9 with TRBJ1-2; D ambiguous. Trimming took 5 bases from V and 4 from J, leaving 11 bases between them. This CDR3 region has 13 residues. Germline V gene data show CDR1 as SEHNR and CDR2 as FQNEAQ (reference sequence). The chain's CDR3 is CASSPVRRYGYTF. CDR3 in DNA: TGTGCCAGCAGCCCGGTGAGGCGCTATGGCTACACCTTC.

The rearrangement links TRBV6-2 or TRBV6-3 to TRBJ2-4, with D maybe TRBD2 (6 bases). The CDR3 extends over 15 amino acids. The germline V gene encodes CDR1 MNHEY and CDR2 SVGEGT. The V and J ends lost 6 bases and 7 bases respectively, with 19 bases between them. This chain's CDR3 is CASSLSRGSGNIQYF. The CDR3 coding sequence is TGTGCCAGCAGCCTATCCCGGGGGTCCGGGAACATTCAGTACTTC.

This clone has only one observation. The genes are TRBV4-3 and TRBJ2-3; 7 nucleotides match TRBD2. This CDR3 has 16 residues. From germline, CDR1 is LGHNA and CDR2 YSLEER. Trimming at V came to 1 base and at J to 1 base, leaving 5 bases not matched to a gene. This CDR3 is CASSQGWRERTDTQYF. DNA of the CDR3: TGCGCCAGCAGCCAAGGATGGCGGGAGCGCACAGATACGCAGTATTTT.

Remarks on this clone: The same CDR3 also results from other DNA sequences found in this sample. The V call is TRBV19, the J call TRBJ2-1; 10 bases map to TRBD2. CDR3 length equals 15 residues. Trimming removed 1 base from V and 5 bases from J; junction bases left unmatched: 2. Germline V CDR1 and CDR2: LNHDA, SQIVND (reference sequence). CDR3 amino acids: CASSIGLAGDNEQFF. The CDR3 DNA follows: TGTGCCAGTAGTATAGGACTAGCGGGTGACAATGAGCAGTTCTTC.

The rearrangement joins TRBV2 to TRBJ1-6; D gene unclear. V lost 6 bases to trimming and J lost 9 bases, with 12 bases between them. Germline CDR1 SNHLY, CDR2 FYNNEI. This CDR3 is built from 13 residues. The CDR3 DNA reads as TGTGCCAGCAGCTGGTCCGAGGGTTCACCCCTCCACTTT. The encoded protein is CASSWSEGSPLHF.

This chain joins TRBV28 and TRBJ2-7, with 10 bases fitting TRBD1. CDR1 and CDR2 from the germline V gene are MDHEN and SYDVKM. The CDR3 has 15 residues. J was trimmed by 4 bases and V by 6 bases; bases with no gene match: 9. The CDR3 spells CASRLTGTGEYEQYV. The CDR3 DNA reads as TGTGCCAGCAGGCTGACCGGGACAGGGGAATACGAGCAGTACGTC.

A word on this clone: The sample carries other DNA sequences with the same CDR3. The V and J genes are TRBV6-5 and TRBJ1-1; 8 bases line up with TRBD1. CDR3 size: 15 residues. Germline CDR1 MNHEY, CDR2 SVGAGI. J was trimmed by 3 bases and V by 0 bases; bases with no gene match: 3. CDR3 in amino acids: CASSYSSGGYTEAFF. As DNA, the CDR3 is TGTGCCAGCAGTTACTCGTCAGGGGGCTACACTGAAGCTTTCTTT.

Only one count was recorded for this clone. V gene TRBV10-2 combines with J gene TRBJ1-2; no definite D call. Germline assignment: CDR1 WSHSY and CDR2 SAAADI. V shed 7 bases and J shed 0 bases, with 9 bases lying between them. The CDR3 is made up of 13 amino acids. The chain's CDR3 is CASTPQANYGYTF. CDR3 in DNA: TGCGCCAGCACTCCCCAGGCTAACTATGGCTACACCTTC.

This sequence joins TRBV24-1 and TRBJ1-1, with TRBD1 matching 11 bases. The CDR3 is 16 residues long. The V and J ends lost 0 bases and 9 bases, in that order; junction bases with no gene match: 8. CDR1 is KGHDR and CDR2 is SFDVKD in the germline V gene. CDR3 nucleotide sequence: TGTGCCACCAGTGATTTGCGTCGGGACAGGGGGTTTCAAGCTTTCTTT. Its protein is CATSDLRRDRGFQAFF.

The J gene is TRBJ2-3, the V gene TRBV12-5; 9 nucleotides agree with TRBD2. Germline CDR1 is LGHNT and CDR2 is FRNRAP. The ends lost 2 bases at V and 3 bases at J; junction bases unmatched: 12. The CDR3 runs to 18 residues. The CDR3 DNA reads TGTGCTAGTGGTTTGTCCGTACAGGATAGCGGGAGAACAGATACGCAGTATTTT. Translating gives CASGLSVQDSGRTDTQYF.

The chain is built from TRBV19 and TRBJ2-2; 9 bases agree with TRBD2. The CDR3 spans 18 residues. Trimming removed 2 bases from V and 6 bases from J; junction bases left unmatched: 13. The germline gives CDR1 LNHDA, CDR2 SQIVND (reference sequence). The CDR3 nucleotides are TGTGCCAGTAGTATATGGTGGCGGGAGGGCCACGTTCCCGGGGAGCTGTTTTTT. Translated: CASSIWWREGHVPGELFF.

The rearrangement joins TRBV12-3 or TRBV12-4 to TRBJ2-1; D may be TRBD2 (5 bases). This CDR3 spans 12 amino acids. The V and J ends lost 6 bases and 9 bases respectively, with 12 bases between them. The CDR3 nucleotides are TGTGCCAGCAGCCCGGATCGGGGTGAGCAGTTCTTC. Protein: CASSPDRGEQFF.

The rearrangement joins TRBV27 to TRBJ2-2; TRBD2 matches at 14 bases. The germline V gene has CDR1 MNHEY and CDR2 SMNVEV (reference sequence). The CDR3 extends over 19 amino acids. Losses at the gene ends were 5 bases for V and 4 bases for J; bases not matched to a gene: 12. CDR3 bases: TGTGCCAGCAGTCGATTCGGACTAGCGGGAGGCCGTGGCACCGGGGAGCTGTTTTTT. The encoded protein is CASSRFGLAGGRGTGELFF.

This chain uses TRBV29-1 with TRBJ2-1; D perhaps matches TRBD2 (5 bases). CDR1 and CDR2 (germline): SQVTM, ANQGSEA. The CDR3 is made up of 15 amino acids. V lost 7 bases to trimming and J lost 2 bases, with 18 bases between them. For the CDR3, the DNA is TGCAGCGCCGCCTCAGTGACTACCGCCTACAATGAGCAGTTCTTC. As protein: CSAASVTTAYNEQFF.

This clone appeared once. CDR3 nucleotides: TGTGCCAGCAGCCAGGGACAGACTAATGGCTACACCTTC. This translates into CASSQGQTNGYTF. The V gene is TRBV6-5, the J gene TRBJ1-2, with TRBD1 matching over 7 bases. The germline V gene has CDR1 MNHEY and CDR2 SVGAGI. Germline trimming cut 6 bases from V and 6 bases from J; bases unmatched to any gene: 7. The length of the CDR3 is 13 residues.

This rearrangement joins TRBV5-1 to TRBJ1-1, with 11 bases fitting TRBD1. V lost 4 bases to trimming and J lost 3 bases; unmatched junction nucleotides: 2. The CDR3 consists of 14 residues. Germline V CDR1 and CDR2: SGHRS, YFSETQ. The CDR3 region is CASSEGQGDTEAFF. The CDR3 nucleotides are TGCGCCAGCAGCGAGGGACAGGGGGACACTGAAGCTTTCTTT.

The V and J genes are TRBV13 and TRBJ2-1; 9 bases align to TRBD2. This CDR3 region has 16 residues. After removal of 0 bases from V and 5 bases from J, the junction contained 5 bases not matched to a gene. Per germline, CDR1 PRHDT and CDR2 FYEKMQ (reference sequence). CDR3: CASSLGLAGFNNEQFF. The CDR3 DNA reads TGTGCCAGCAGCTTAGGACTAGCGGGTTTCAACAATGAGCAGTTCTTC.

The chain couples TRBV6-6 to TRBJ1-2, with D possibly TRBD1 on 5 matching bases. Trimming shortened V by 1 base and J by 1 base, and 13 bases separated the two germline ends. Germline CDR1 reads MNHNY; CDR2 reads SVGAGI (reference sequence). This CDR3 spans 16 amino acids. Here the CDR3 reads CASSYYPARVNYGYTF. The CDR3 DNA follows: TGTGCCAGCAGTTACTACCCAGCCAGGGTTAACTATGGCTACACCTTC.

The V and J genes are TRBV12-2 and TRBJ2-1; the tabulated D call, TRBD2, remains unverified against the DNA. TRBV12-2 corresponds to a pseudogene. CDR3 length: 17 amino acids. The CDR3: CASRPPGGRSSYNEQFF. DNA of the CDR3: TGTGCAAGTCGCCCGCCTGGCGGGAGAAGTTCCTACAATGAGCAGTTCTTC.

The chain recombines TRBV5-4 with TRBJ2-7; 16 nucleotides align to TRBD2. V shed 4 bases, J shed 5 bases, and the junction held 6 bases outside the gene matches. The CDR3 consists of 16 residues. Germline values: CDR1 SGHNT, CDR2 YYREEE (reference sequence). Here the CDR3 reads CASSRGTSGRANEQYV. For the CDR3, the DNA is TGTGCCAGCAGCCGAGGGACTAGCGGGAGGGCCAACGAGCAGTACGTC.

The V gene is TRBV4-3, the J gene TRBJ1-2; D call uncertain. The V and J ends lost 0 bases and 5 bases respectively, with 19 bases between them. Germline V gene data show CDR1 as LGHNA and CDR2 as YSLEER. The CDR3 extends over 17 amino acids. CDR3 amino acids: CASSQDLRGGSPYGYTF. The DNA for the CDR3 is TGCGCCAGCAGCCAAGATCTGCGGGGTGGATCCCCTTATGGCTACACCTTC.

The chain couples TRBV6-5 to TRBJ1-1; D is unresolved. The ends were cut back, 5 bases at V and 0 bases at J, with 10 bases in the middle. The CDR3 consists of 14 residues. Germline V lookup: CDR1 MNHEY, CDR2 SVGAGI. The CDR3 bases are TGTGCCAGCAGTATTGATGGGCTGAACACTGAAGCTTTCTTT. Translation: CASSIDGLNTEAFF.

The V gene is TRBV5-1, the J gene TRBJ2-1; D might be TRBD2 (6 bases). Trimming cost V 2 bases and J 1 base, with 10 bases left between them. The CDR3 contains 15 residues. CDR1 is SGHRS, CDR2 YFSETQ, per germline. The CDR3 coding sequence is TGCGCCAGCAGCTTCGAGCGGGTTTCCTACAATGAGCAGTTCTTC. It yields the protein CASSFERVSYNEQFF.

V usage is TRBV5-6 and J usage is TRBJ2-7; TRBD2 might be the D (7 bases). V was trimmed by 4 bases and J by 7 bases, leaving 21 bases between them. Germline V gives CDR1 SGHDT, CDR2 YYEEEE. The CDR3 length is 15 residues. CDR3 protein: CASSQGRAGLGEQYV. Written as DNA, the CDR3 is TGTGCCAGCAGCCAGGGGAGGGCCGGGTTGGGGGAGCAGTACGTC.

The V call is TRBV7-2, the J call TRBJ2-1, with 7 positions matching TRBD2. The germline V gene has CDR1 SGHTA and CDR2 FQGNSA. This CDR3 comprises 17 residues. The V gene end was trimmed by 4 bases and the J gene end by 0 bases; junction bases not matched to a gene: 9. This chain's CDR3 is CASSSSRGVSSYNEQFF. The CDR3 DNA reads TGTGCCAGCAGCTCTAGCCGGGGGGTTAGCTCCTACAATGAGCAGTTCTTC.

This clone came up once. The chain is built from TRBV11-3 and TRBJ1-2; D not resolved. Germline CDR1 SGHNT, CDR2 YENEEA. V dropped 2 bases and J dropped 5 bases, with 9 bases sitting between them. The CDR3 covers 13 residues. The CDR3 nucleotides are TGTGCCAGCAGCTTAAGGCTCGGGTATGGCTACACCTTC. The encoded protein is CASSLRLGYGYTF. The full variable domain, with the rest looked up from reference TRBV11-3 and TRBJ1-2, is EAGVVQSPRYKIIEKKQPVAFWCNPISGHNTLYWYLQNLGQGPELLIRYENEEAVDDSQLPKDRFSAERLKGVDSTLKIQPAELGDSAVYLCASSLRLGYGYTFGSGTRLTVV.

This clone was found once. The chain joins TRBV6-4 to TRBJ2-5, with TRBD1 matching 8 bases. Trimming cost V 8 bases and J 4 bases; bases outside gene matches: 24. This CDR3 has 19 amino acids. Germline assignment: CDR1 MRHNA and CDR2 SNTAGT. CDR3 coding DNA: TGTGCCAGCCGAAGGAGGCTGCCAGGGGGCCTAGGACGGAGAGAGACCCAGTACTTC. Protein: CASRRRLPGGLGRRETQYF.